What follows are 15 T cell receptor beta chains derived from one specimen sequenced in a study of T cell clusters in autoimmune cytopenias. Approximately 40,000 genome equivalents of blood DNA were amplified for TRB. Multiplex touch-down PCR amplified TRB using TRB-A and TRB-B pools in one tube. TCRdb reprocessed the multiplex PCR reads and stores each CDR3 protein as one record, lacking DNA. With about 7,500 distinct CDR3 sequences in the sample, the ten largest clones hold roughly a third. The sample was also reused in another study, on T cell repertoires in aging, cancer and after chemotherapy.

What was sequenced was peripheral blood. The receptors here all came from a human donor with an autoimmune cytopenia or autoimmune hepatitis (not recorded which).

The J gene is TRBJ2-5, the V gene TRBV20-1; TCRdb's D call of TRBD1 is untestable without DNA. The CDR3 totals 14 residues. The V gene's germline CDR1 is DFQATT and CDR2 SNEGSKA (reference sequence). The chain's CDR3 is CSARDSGGGQTQYF.

This clonotype is deemed medium-sized by its frequency. The genes are TRBV30 and TRBJ2-5. CDR1 GTSNPN and CDR2 SVGIG come from the germline V gene (reference sequence). The CDR3 runs to 11 residues. The CDR3 loop reads CAWSVPETQYF.

Judged by frequency, this clonotype is medium-sized. This chain links TRBV29-1 with TRBJ1-1. The CDR3 is made up of 12 amino acids. Per germline, CDR1 SQVTM and CDR2 ANQGSEA. The CDR3 here is CSVVRGDTEAFF.

V is TRBV7-2 and J is TRBJ1-1; lacking DNA, the TRBD1 call made by TCRdb goes unchecked. Germline V CDR1 and CDR2: SGHTA, FQGNSA. The CDR3 is 14 residues long. The CDR3 loop is CASSLMGQGTEAFF.

The genes are TRBV6-1 and TRBJ1-1; TCRdb's D gene call, TRBD1, goes unchecked for lack of DNA. This CDR3 spans 15 amino acids. The V gene's germline CDR1 is MNHNS and CDR2 SASEGT. CDR3: CASSYPQTDPTEAFF.

The chain has TRBV20-1 and TRBJ2-4. CDR1 DFQATT and CDR2 SNEGSKA come from the germline V gene (reference sequence). This CDR3 comprises 14 residues. CDR3 sequence: CSARPDALGNIQYF.

The chain employs TRBV6-1 and TRBJ1-5; TCRdb's D call of TRBD1 is untestable without DNA. CDR1 and CDR2 (germline): MNHNS, SASEGT. The CDR3 runs 15 residues. Here the CDR3 reads CASSPRQGANQPQHF.

The chain combines TRBV7-9 with TRBJ2-1. Germline CDR1 SEHNR, CDR2 FQNEAQ (reference sequence). The CDR3 consists of 11 residues. The chain's CDR3 is CASSLESEQFF.

The V and J genes are TRBV27 and TRBJ2-1; TCRdb selects TRBD1, and the lack of DNA leaves this call unchecked. Per the germline V gene, CDR1 is MNHEY and CDR2 is SMNVEV (reference sequence). The CDR3 sequence is 15 residues long. CDR3 amino acids: CASSLAGELNNEQFF.

The chain is built from TRBV7-2 and TRBJ1-2; the D call of TRBD1 rests on TCRdb alone, since no DNA is present to check it. Germline CDR1 SGHTA, CDR2 FQGNSA. The CDR3 has 14 amino acids. CDR3 protein: CASSLDQGAGGYTF.

The genes are TRBV20-1 and TRBJ2-3; the D call of TRBD1 rests on TCRdb alone, since no DNA is present to check it. The CDR3 runs 15 residues. Germline-derived CDR1 and CDR2 are DFQATT and SNEGSKA (reference sequence). The CDR3 here is CSAREGSGFSDTQYF.

This chain joins TRBV18 and TRBJ2-5; the D call from TCRdb, TRBD2, cannot be confirmed without DNA. Per germline, CDR1 KGHSH and CDR2 LQKENI. The CDR3 is made up of 17 amino acids. The CDR3 spells CASSPPLRVVALETQYF.

This chain connects TRBV10-2 to TRBJ1-5; there is no DNA to check the TCRdb D call of TRBD1. The germline V gene encodes CDR1 WSHSY and CDR2 SAAADI. This CDR3 is 14 amino acids long. The CDR3 protein is CASSTGTGGLPQHF.

The rearrangement uses TRBV5-4 and TRBJ1-2. This CDR3 comprises 14 residues. Germline V gene data show CDR1 as SGHNT and CDR2 as YYREEE (reference sequence). This chain's CDR3 is CASSLARTNYGYTF.

The gene calls are TRBV19 and TRBJ2-6. This CDR3 region has 15 residues. CDR1 is LNHDA, CDR2 SQIVND, per germline (reference sequence). This CDR3 is CASSTDGSGANVLTF.